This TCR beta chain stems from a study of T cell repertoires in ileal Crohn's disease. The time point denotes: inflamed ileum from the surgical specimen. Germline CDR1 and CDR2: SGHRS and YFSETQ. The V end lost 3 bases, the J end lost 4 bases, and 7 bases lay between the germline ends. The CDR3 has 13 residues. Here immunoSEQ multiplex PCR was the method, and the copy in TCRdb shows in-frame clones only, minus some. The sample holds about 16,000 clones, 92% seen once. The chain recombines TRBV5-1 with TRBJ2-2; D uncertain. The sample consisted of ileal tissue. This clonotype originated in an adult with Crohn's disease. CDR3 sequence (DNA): TGCGCCAGCAGCTCCACGATCACCGGGGAGCTGTTTTTT. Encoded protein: CASSSTITGELFF.